A selection of T cell receptor beta chains follows, all from one sample in a study of cytomegalovirus exposure and HLA in healthy donors. Only in-frame clones appear in the TCRdb table, and some are missing; sequencing was by immunoSEQ multiplex PCR. The sample carries about 140,000 clones, more than 75% recorded once. The sequencing sample was made of PBMCs. These receptors came from a young man in good health and CMV-seronegative. CDR3s include the opening cysteine and the closing phenylalanine or tryptophan. A D gene is named only where the DNA matches it firmly. The listing skips clone size in some rows; elsewhere it reads once, few, many or a size class.

J | D | V | size | DNA | CDR3
TRBJ2-1 | TRBD2 | TRBV29-1 | - | TGCAGCGCCCGCCCGACTAGCGGTTACAATGAGCAGTTCTTC | CSARPTSGYNEQFF
TRBJ1-2 | - | TRBV19 | - | TGTGCCAGTAAATATCAGGGGAACTATGGCTACACCTTC | CASKYQGNYGYTF
TRBJ1-5 | - | TRBV4-1 | - | TGCGCCAGCAGCTTATACAGGGATCAGCCCCAGCATTTT | CASSLYRDQPQHF
TRBJ1-1 | - | TRBV25-1 | - | TGTGCCAGCATACTGCAGGAGGGGCTGAACACTGAAGCTTTCTTT | CASILQEGLNTEAFF
TRBJ2-1 | - | TRBV5-4 | - | TGTGCCAGCAGCCCTAGGAGCAGCAACAATGAGCAGTTCTTC | CASSPRSSNNEQFF
TRBJ2-4 | TRBD1 | TRBV29-1 | - | TGCAGCGTTGTGGGACAGGAAAACATTCAGTACTTC | CSVVGQENIQYF
TRBJ2-7 | TRBD2 | TRBV27 | - | TGTGCCAGCAGTTGGACTAGCGGCTCCTACGAGCAGTACTTC | CASSWTSGSYEQYF
TRBJ2-3 | - | TRBV21-1 | - | TGTGCCAGCAGCAAAAACGGAACAGCACGCTTGAATACGCAGTATTTT | CASSKNGTARLNTQYF
TRBJ1-2 | TRBD1 | TRBV14 | - | TGTGCCAGCAGCCAGGACGGACAGGGCTATGGCTACACCTTC | CASSQDGQGYGYTF
TRBJ1-4 | - | TRBV28 | - | TGTGCCAGCAGTACCTGGGACACAGGAAAACTGTTTTTT | CASSTWDTGKLFF
TRBJ2-3 | TRBD1 | TRBV7-9 | once | TGTGCCAGCAGCACTGGACAGGGATACACAGATACGCAGTATTTT | CASSTGQGYTDTQYF
TRBJ2-7 | - | TRBV28 | - | TGTGCCAGCAGTTGGGGCAGGGGCGAGCAGTACTTC | CASSWGRGEQYF
TRBJ1-2 | TRBD1 | TRBV14 | - | TGTGCCAGCAGCCCACAGGGGGCGTTTAACTATGGCTACACCTTC | CASSPQGAFNYGYTF
TRBJ1-1 | - | TRBV27 | - | TGTGCCAGCAGGCAGGGCAGGGTGGCGAACACTGAAGCTTTCTTT | CASRQGRVANTEAFF
TRBJ1-4 | - | TRBV11-2 | - | TGTGCCAGCAGCCTAGAGCGGGCCTCCTACCTGTTTTTT | CASSLERASYLFF
TRBJ2-1 | TRBD2 | TRBV4-3 | once | TGCGCCAGCAGCCAAGTTAGCGGGAGCTCCTACAATGAGCAGTTCTTC | CASSQVSGSSYNEQFF
TRBJ1-5 | TRBD1 | TRBV5-6 | - | TGTGCCAGCAGCGGACAGGTCGATCAGCCCCAGCATTTT | CASSGQVDQPQHF
TRBJ1-1 | - | TRBV7-9 | - | TGTGCCAGCAGCTTAGAGGCAGGGATGGAAGCTTTCTTT | CASSLEAGMEAFF
TRBJ1-2 | TRBD1 | TRBV7-9 | - | TGTGCCAGCAGCCGCATCCCTGGACAGGGGAAGATCTATGGCTACACCTTC | CASSRIPGQGKIYGYTF
TRBJ1-1 | - | TRBV7-2 | - | TGTGCCAGCAGCTTAACACGTACCACTGAAGCTTTCTTT | CASSLTRTTEAFF
TRBJ2-7 | - | TRBV7-8 | - | TGTGCCAGCAGCTGGCAGGACGGGGTTGGGTACGAGCAGTACTTC | CASSWQDGVGYEQYF
TRBJ1-5 | TRBD1 | TRBV28 | - | TGTGCCAGCAGACGCTACAGGGGAAGCAATCAGCCCCAGCATTTT | CASRRYRGSNQPQHF
TRBJ2-7 | TRBD2 | TRBV5-6 | few | TGTGCCAGCAGCTTCGGGCTAGCGGTTAGCGAGCAGTACTTC | CASSFGLAVSEQYF
TRBJ2-1 | - | TRBV29-1 | - | TGCAGCGTTGAGGGACTCCTGGGCAATGAGCAGTTCTTC | CSVEGLLGNEQFF
TRBJ2-1 | - | TRBV5-1 | - | TGCGCCAGCAGCTCGTCCCCCGGGGACAATGAGCAGTTCTTC | CASSSSPGDNEQFF
TRBJ1-5 | - | TRBV10-3 | - | TGTGCCATCAGTGTAGGAGGAAGCAATCAGCCCCAGCATTTT | CAISVGGSNQPQHF
TRBJ2-3 | - | TRBV5-4 | once | TGTGCCAGCAGGCTAGACGTGAATACGCAGTATTTT | CASRLDVNTQYF
TRBJ1-4 | - | TRBV6-5 | - | TGTGCCAGCAGTTTCCGGGACTCGAGAGAAAAACTGTTTTTT | CASSFRDSREKLFF
TRBJ2-3 | TRBD2 | TRBV28 | - | TGTGCCAGCTCCCTAGCGGGAGCTAGCACAGATACGCAGTATTTT | CASSLAGASTDTQYF
TRBJ1-2 | TRBD1 | TRBV5-4 | - | TGTGCCAGCAGCTGGACAGGGGGCGCAATAGGGGGCTACACCTTC | CASSWTGGAIGGYTF
TRBJ1-1 | TRBD1 | TRBV27 | few | TGTGCCAGCAGTTTATTTCCAGGGGGCAGAACTGAAGCTTTCTTT | CASSLFPGGRTEAFF
TRBJ2-3 | - | TRBV6-5 | - | TGTGCCAGCAGTTACTCGAGGATGCCGCAGTATTTT | CASSYSRMPQYF
TRBJ1-2 | - | TRBV4-1 | few | TGCGCCAGCAGCCCTGAAAGAACAGGGACTAACTATGGCTACACCTTC | CASSPERTGTNYGYTF
TRBJ1-3 | TRBD1 | TRBV6-5 | - | TGTGCCAGCAGTCGACAGGGTTCCTCTGGAAACACCATATATTTT | CASSRQGSSGNTIYF
TRBJ2-7 | TRBD2 | TRBV7-9 | - | TGTGCCAGCAGCTTAACGGGAGGGCCGGTGAGGGAGCAGTACTTC | CASSLTGGPVREQYF
TRBJ1-1 | - | TRBV28 | - | TGTGCCAGCAGCCTGGGGGCGAGGGCTGAAGCTTTCTTT | CASSLGARAEAFF
TRBJ2-3 | - | TRBV5-1 | - | TGCGCCAGCAGGGCCTTGGGGGCCAGCACAGATACGCAGTATTTT | CASRALGASTDTQYF
TRBJ1-4 | - | TRBV15 | - | TGTGCCACCAGCAGTATTGACGGAGGAAAAAATGAAAAACTGTTTTTT | CATSSIDGGKNEKLFF
TRBJ1-1 | TRBD1 | TRBV30 | - | TGTGCCTGGAGTTGGGACAGGGAGGTGGATAAAGCTTTCTTT | CAWSWDREVDKAFF
TRBJ2-1 | TRBD1 | TRBV5-1 | - | TGCGCCAGCAGCGGACCGGGACAGGGGGCTTACAATGAGCAGTTCTTC | CASSGPGQGAYNEQFF
TRBJ1-2 | TRBD1 | TRBV18 | - | TGTGCCAGCTCATCGGACAGGGACTATGGCTACACCTTC | CASSSDRDYGYTF
TRBJ2-2 | TRBD2 | TRBV27 | - | TGTGCCAGCAGTTACCTAGCGGGGATTTTGAACACCGGGGAGCTGTTTTTT | CASSYLAGILNTGELFF
TRBJ2-1 | TRBD2 | TRBV5-4 | - | TGTGCCAGCAGCTTCCCTGGGGGGAGGGCGATTGAGCAGTTCTTC | CASSFPGGRAIEQFF
TRBJ2-7 | - | TRBV5-1 | - | TGCGCCAGCAGGGAGGCTAGCTCCTACGAGCAGTACTTC | CASREASSYEQYF
TRBJ1-1 | - | TRBV7-8 | - | TGTGCCAGCAGCCCCCTCGGGAACACTGAAGCTTTCTTT | CASSPLGNTEAFF
TRBJ2-7 | - | TRBV5-1 | - | TGCGCCAGCAGCACCCGGACATCTTCCTACGAGCAGTACTTC | CASSTRTSSYEQYF
TRBJ2-3 | TRBD1 | TRBV5-1 | - | TGCGCCAGCAGCTCCAGACAGGGGAGCACAGATACGCAGTATTTT | CASSSRQGSTDTQYF
TRBJ2-3 | - | TRBV30 | - | TGTGCCTGGAGTAGGGGACTTATCGCAGATACGCAGTATTTT | CAWSRGLIADTQYF
TRBJ2-3 | TRBD2 | TRBV5-4 | - | TGTGCCAGCAGGTTGGCTGCGGGAGGGGGCACAGATACGCAGTATTTT | CASRLAAGGGTDTQYF
TRBJ1-1 | - | TRBV19 | - | TGTGCCAGTAGCGACAGCTGGGCGAACTCAATAGAAGCTTTCTTT | CASSDSWANSIEAFF
TRBJ2-7 | TRBD2 | TRBV29-1 | - | TGCAGCGTTTCCACCCTTAGCGGGAGGGCCGTCGAGCAGTACTTC | CSVSTLSGRAVEQYF
TRBJ2-7 | TRBD1 | TRBV29-1 | - | TGCAGCGTGGGGACAGGGAGCCACGAGCAGTACTTC | CSVGTGSHEQYF
TRBJ2-1 | TRBD2 | TRBV28 | - | TGTGCCAGCAGTTTAGCGGGGGAAAACAATGAGCAGTTCTTC | CASSLAGENNEQFF
TRBJ2-1 | TRBD2 | TRBV7-2 | - | TGTGCCAGCAGCTCAACCTTAGCGGGAAAGGAGTTCTTC | CASSSTLAGKEFF
TRBJ2-7 | - | TRBV6-6 | - | TGTGCCAGCAGTTACTCGGGTAGCGCAAACTTC | CASSYSGSANF
TRBJ2-1 | TRBD2 | TRBV5-1 | once | TGCGCCAGCAGCTACCTAGCGGGAGCCTACAATGAGCAGTTCTTC | CASSYLAGAYNEQFF
TRBJ1-5 | - | TRBV28 | - | TGTGCCAGCACCCCAGAAAGGGGCCGTCAAAGGCCCCAGCATTTT | CASTPERGRQRPQHF